The 9 T cell receptor beta chains below come from one sample, sequenced in a study of cytomegalovirus exposure and HLA in healthy donors. Vbeta (60) and Jbeta (13) primers were used in the PCR. Measured with immunoSEQ multiplex PCR; TCRdb has only the in-frame clones, and not every one. The data hold 140,000 to 150,000 clones, with over 70% observed a single time. The specimen was PBMCs. Every receptor here comes from a middle-aged man in good health and CMV-seronegative.

CDR3 loop: CASSPRDRLPNTEAFF. CDR3 coding DNA: TGTGCCAGCAGCCCCCGGGACAGACTACCGAACACTGAAGCTTTCTTT. The genes are TRBV7-8 and TRBJ1-1; TRBD1 matches 7 bases. The length of the CDR3 is 16 residues. J lost 1 base, V lost 5 bases, and 10 bases had no gene match. Germline values: CDR1 SGHVS, CDR2 FQNEAQ.

This chain uses TRBV7-3 with TRBJ2-5; maybe TRBD2 (5 bases). Germline V gene sequence: CDR1 SGHTA, CDR2 FQGTGA. The CDR3 is 14 residues long. V was trimmed by 3 bases and J by 5 bases, leaving 13 bases between them. In nucleotides, the CDR3 is TGTGCCAGCAGCTTGGGCGCACGCGGGGAGACCCAGTACTTC. It translates to CASSLGARGETQYF.

The rearrangement uses TRBV18 and TRBJ2-5; TRBD2 matches 10 bases. Looked up from germline, CDR1 is KGHSH and CDR2 is LQKENI. The CDR3 covers 16 residues. Trimming removed 4 bases from V and 5 bases from J; junction bases left unmatched: 10. CDR3 sequence (DNA): TGTGCCAGCTCACAACCCGGGACTAGCGTCTCCGAGACCCAGTACTTC. It is translated as CASSQPGTSVSETQYF.

The chain couples TRBV29-1 to TRBJ2-1; 10 bases fit TRBD1. Trimming cost V 3 bases and J 6 bases; bases outside gene matches: 2. Germline values: CDR1 SQVTM, CDR2 ANQGSEA. This CDR3 is 13 amino acids long. The CDR3 sequence: CSVDRDRGNEQFF. The CDR3 nucleotides are TGCAGCGTTGACCGGGACAGGGGCAATGAGCAGTTCTTC.

The gene calls are TRBV7-2 and TRBJ2-7; D ambiguous. Germline lookup yields CDR1 SGHTA and CDR2 FQGNSA. Trimming pared 1 base from V and 0 bases from J, leaving 10 bases between. The CDR3 is made up of 15 amino acids. The CDR3 sequence is CASSLVPDSSYEQYF. In DNA form, the CDR3 reads TGTGCCAGCAGCTTAGTCCCCGATAGCTCCTACGAGCAGTACTTC. Looking up the rest from reference TRBV7-2 and TRBJ2-7 gives the full variable domain: GAGVSQSPSNKVTEKGKDVELRCDPISGHTALYWYRQSLGQGLEFLIYFQGNSAPDKSGLPSDRFSAERTGGSVSTLTIQRTQQEDSAVYLCASSLVPDSSYEQYFGPGTRLTVT.

The chain is built from TRBV19 and TRBJ2-3; 8 positions match TRBD2. J was trimmed by 6 bases and V by 6 bases; bases with no gene match: 11. The CDR3 totals 15 residues. Germline values: CDR1 LNHDA, CDR2 SQIVND (reference sequence). The CDR3, as DNA: TGTGCCAGTAGAGGATTCGGGGGGGCAGAGGATACGCAGTATTTT. Translated: CASRGFGGAEDTQYF.

This sequence joins TRBV9 and TRBJ2-3, with 12 bases that match TRBD2. CDR3 length: 17 amino acids. Germline V CDR1 and CDR2: SGDLS, YYNGEE. With 2 bases clipped from V and 2 bases from J, the junction kept 6 bases outside the gene matches. CDR3 in DNA: TGTGCCAGCAGCGTTCTGACTAGCGGGGGATACACAGATACGCAGTATTTT. Amino acid sequence: CASSVLTSGGYTDTQYF.

The chain carries TRBV9 and TRBJ2-5; TRBD1 aligns across 10 bases. The CDR3 is 15 amino acids. The junction had 6 bases not matched to a gene; V was cut back by 3 bases and J by 4 bases. CDR1 SGDLS and CDR2 YYNGEE come from the germline V gene. DNA of the CDR3: TGTGCCAGCAGCGGACAAGGGACAGGGGTAGAGACCCAGTACTTC. Translating gives CASSGQGTGVETQYF.

This rearrangement joins TRBV21-1 to TRBJ2-7; the D segment call TRBD1 is taken from the table without a DNA check. TRBV21-1 is classified as a pseudogene. The CDR3 sequence is 14 residues long. This CDR3 reads CASSKSTRGYEQYF. The DNA of the CDR3 is TGTGCCAGCAGCAAAAGTACCAGGGGCTACGAGCAGTACTTC.